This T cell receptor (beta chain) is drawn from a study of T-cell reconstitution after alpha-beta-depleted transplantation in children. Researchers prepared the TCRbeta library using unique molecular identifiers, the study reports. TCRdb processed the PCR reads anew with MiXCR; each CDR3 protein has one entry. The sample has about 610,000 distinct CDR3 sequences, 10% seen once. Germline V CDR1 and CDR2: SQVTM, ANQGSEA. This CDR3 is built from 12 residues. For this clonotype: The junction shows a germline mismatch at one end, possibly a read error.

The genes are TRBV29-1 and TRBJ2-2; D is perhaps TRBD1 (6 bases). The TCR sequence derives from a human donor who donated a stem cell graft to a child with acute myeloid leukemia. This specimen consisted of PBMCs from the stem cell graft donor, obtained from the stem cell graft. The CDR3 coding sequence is TGCAGCGTACAGGGTTATACCGCGGAGCTGTTTTTT. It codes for CSVQGYTAELFF.